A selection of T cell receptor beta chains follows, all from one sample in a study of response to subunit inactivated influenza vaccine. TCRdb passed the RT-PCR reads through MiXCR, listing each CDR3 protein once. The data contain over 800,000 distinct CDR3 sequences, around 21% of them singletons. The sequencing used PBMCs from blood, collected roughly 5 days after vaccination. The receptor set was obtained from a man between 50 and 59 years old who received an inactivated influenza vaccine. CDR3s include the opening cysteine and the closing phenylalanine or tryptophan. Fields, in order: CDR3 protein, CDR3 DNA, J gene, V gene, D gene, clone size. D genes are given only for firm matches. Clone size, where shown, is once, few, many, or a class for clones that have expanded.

CASSSGQGIGEQFF | TGCGCCAGCAGCTCGGGACAGGGGATTGGTGAGCAGTTCTTC | TRBJ2-1 | TRBV5-1 | TRBD1 | NA
CSARDLGQWDHEQYF | TGCAGTGCTAGAGATTTGGGACAGTGGGATCACGAGCAGTACTTC | TRBJ2-7 | TRBV20-1 | TRBD1 | NA
CASGRREGTNYGYTF | TGTGCTAGTGGACGCCGGGAGGGAACCAACTATGGCTACACCTTC | TRBJ1-2 | TRBV12-5 | NA | NA
CSAGIGGQETQYF | TGCAGTGCTGGTATAGGGGGCCAAGAGACCCAGTACTTC | TRBJ2-5 | TRBV20-1 | NA | NA
CASSSQGAGNQPQHF | TGTGCCAGCAGTTCCCAGGGGGCCGGCAATCAGCCCCAGCATTTT | TRBJ1-5 | TRBV2 | TRBD1 | NA
CASRPGQGRTEAFF | TGTGCCAGCAGGCCGGGACAGGGAAGGACTGAAGCTTTCTTT | TRBJ1-1 | TRBV7-9 | TRBD1 | few
CASSRQSLNTEAFF | TGCGCCAGCAGCCGCCAGTCTTTGAACACTGAAGCTTTCTTT | TRBJ1-1 | TRBV5-1 | NA | few
CASTPGLLPYEQYF | TGTGCCAGCACCCCGGGACTTTTGCCCTACGAGCAGTACTTC | TRBJ2-7 | TRBV7-2 | NA | few
CSARQGTSPNGYTF | TGCAGTGCTAGGCAGGGGACCTCTCCTAATGGCTACACCTTC | TRBJ1-2 | TRBV20-1 | NA | many
CASSRGTQQETQYF | TGCGCCAGCAGCCGCGGGACACAGCAAGAGACCCAGTACTTC | TRBJ2-5 | TRBV5-1 | NA | NA
CASSWTDSSQETQYF | TGTGCCAGCAGTTGGACAGATTCCTCTCAAGAGACCCAGTACTTC | TRBJ2-5 | TRBV12-3/TRBV12-4 | NA | NA
CASQNPWTGKDEQYF | TGTGCCAGCCAGAACCCCTGGACAGGGAAGGACGAGCAGTACTTC | TRBJ2-7 | TRBV2 | TRBD1 | NA
CASSQGWVSDYEQYF | TGTGCCAGCAGCCAAGGGTGGGTATCCGACTACGAGCAGTACTTC | TRBJ2-7 | TRBV3-1 | NA | few
CASSFLGQQFF | TGTGCCAGCAGTTTTTTGGGTCAGCAGTTCTTC | TRBJ2-1 | TRBV12-3/TRBV12-4 | NA | NA
CATSDLRNEQFF | TGTGCCACCAGTGATTTGCGCAATGAGCAGTTCTTC | TRBJ2-1 | TRBV24-1 | NA | NA
CASSQGFLSYNEQFF | TGCGCCAGCAGCCAAGGTTTCCTCTCCTACAATGAGCAGTTCTTC | TRBJ2-1 | TRBV4-3 | NA | NA
CASSYHYPDRNHLYSYEQYF | TGCGCCAGCAGCTATCACTACCCAGACAGAAATCACCTTTACTCCTACGAGCAGTACTTC | TRBJ2-7 | TRBV4-3 | NA | many
CASSTFAEQYF | TGTGCCAGCAGCACCTTTGCAGAGCAGTACTTC | TRBJ2-7 | TRBV7-2 | NA | many
CSARQQGNYEQYF | TGCAGTGCTAGACAACAGGGGAACTACGAGCAGTACTTC | TRBJ2-7 | TRBV20-1 | TRBD1 | NA
CASSFTSGRQETQYF | TGCGCCAGCAGCTTTACTAGCGGCAGGCAAGAGACCCAGTACTTC | TRBJ2-5 | TRBV5-1 | TRBD2 | NA
CASSLRWDQNNEQFF | TGTGCCAGCAGCCTGAGATGGGACCAAAACAATGAGCAGTTCTTC | TRBJ2-1 | TRBV9 | NA | NA
CASSWTSFGEQFF | TGTGCCAGCAGCTGGACTAGTTTTGGGGAGCAGTTCTTC | TRBJ2-1 | TRBV28 | TRBD2 | NA
CSARIAESSYNEQFF | TGCAGTGCTAGAATAGCGGAGAGCTCCTACAATGAGCAGTTCTTC | TRBJ2-1 | TRBV20-1 | NA | few
CASSSPTSGGAQYLEQFF | TGTGCCAGCAGCTCCCCCACTAGCGGGGGGGCTCAGTACCTTGAGCAGTTCTTC | TRBJ2-1 | TRBV11-1 | TRBD2 | NA
CASGQGSTDTQYF | TGTGCCAGCGGACAGGGCTCCACAGATACGCAGTATTTT | TRBJ2-3 | TRBV7-2 | TRBD1 | few
CSVEDRGRANTGELFF | TGCAGCGTTGAAGATCGGGGCAGGGCGAACACCGGGGAGCTGTTTTTT | TRBJ2-2 | TRBV29-1 | NA | few
CASSWGRGGDLFNEQFF | TGTGCCAGCAGTTGGGGTCGAGGGGGAGATCTGTTCAATGAGCAGTTCTTC | TRBJ2-1 | TRBV28 | NA | NA
CASRLTDRVNTEAFF | TGTGCCAGCAGATTAACGGACAGGGTAAACACTGAAGCTTTCTTT | TRBJ1-1 | TRBV7-2 | TRBD1 | NA
CASSRSLGSNQPQHF | TGTGCCAGCAGCCGTTCATTAGGAAGCAATCAGCCCCAGCATTTT | TRBJ1-5 | TRBV5-5 | NA | few
CSARPEVAYNEQFF | TGCAGTGCTAGACCGGAGGTAGCCTACAATGAGCAGTTCTTC | TRBJ2-1 | TRBV20-1 | NA | NA
CVSGSPNEQFF | TGTGTTTCCGGGAGTCCCAATGAGCAGTTCTTC | TRBJ2-1 | TRBV12-3/TRBV12-4 | NA | few
CASSLWTASTDTQYF | TGTGCCAGCAGCTTATGGACTGCTAGCACAGATACGCAGTATTTT | TRBJ2-3 | TRBV7-2 | NA | NA